These T cell receptor beta chains were read from a single sample in a study of early T cells in non-severe SARS-CoV-2 infection. TCRdb called the 5' RACE reads again in MiXCR, with one record for every CDR3 protein. The sample yields 55,000 to 70,000 distinct CDR3 sequences, over 4.5% seen once. Sequenced material: whole blood. These receptors were taken from an adult who was a healthcare worker with PCR-confirmed SARS-CoV-2 infection or an uninfected control (not recorded which). CDR3s include the opening cysteine and the closing phenylalanine or tryptophan. D genes are given only for firm matches. Size is omitted from some rows. Given values are once, few, many or a class for expanded clones.

clone_size j_call v_call d_call cdr3_aa cdr3_nt
. TRBJ1-2 TRBV7-9 . CASSPGANYGYTF TGTGCCAGCAGCCCGGGGGCTAACTATGGCTACACCTTC
many TRBJ2-5 TRBV7-9 . CASSLVGTGQETQYF TGTGCCAGCAGCTTAGTCGGTACCGGTCAAGAGACCCAGTACTTC
many TRBJ2-7 TRBV10-3 . CAISEPRQVSYEQYF TGTGCCATCAGTGAGCCCCGACAGGTCTCCTACGAGCAGTACTTC
. TRBJ1-1 TRBV5-1 . CASTKTGVNTEAFF TGCGCCAGCACAAAGACAGGAGTGAACACTGAAGCTTTCTTT
many TRBJ1-2 TRBV4-2 TRBD1 CASSPRDRGGYTF TGTGCCAGCAGCCCCCGGGACAGGGGTGGCTACACCTTC
few TRBJ2-4 TRBV25-1 . CASSEFGVYDIQYF TGTGCCAGCAGTGAATTTGGGGTTTATGACATTCAGTACTTC
many TRBJ2-7 TRBV7-2 TRBD2 CASSLRAGGSSYEQYF TGTGCCAGCAGCTTAAGAGCGGGGGGGTCCTCCTACGAGCAGTACTTC
. TRBJ2-1 TRBV10-3 TRBD2 CAISESTSTSGPYNEQFF TGTGCCATCAGTGAGTCGACAAGTACTAGCGGGCCCTACAATGAGCAGTTCTTC
. TRBJ2-3 TRBV29-1 TRBD1 CSVDDREYTQYF TGCAGCGTTGACGACAGGGAATATACGCAGTATTTT
. TRBJ2-7 TRBV5-1 TRBD1 CASSLEADRGDEQYF TGCGCCAGCAGCTTGGAAGCGGACAGGGGGGACGAGCAGTACTTC
. TRBJ2-2 TRBV25-1 TRBD1 CASSERDRARELFF TGTGCCAGCAGTGAAAGGGACAGGGCTAGGGAGCTGTTTTTT
many TRBJ2-5 TRBV20-1 TRBD1 CSASTGTGVSETQYF TGCAGTGCTAGTACCGGGACAGGGGTTTCAGAGACCCAGTACTTC
. TRBJ2-1 TRBV7-8 TRBD2 CASSLASGGYNEQFF TGTGCCAGCAGCTTAGCTAGCGGGGGGTACAATGAGCAGTTCTTC
. TRBJ1-1 TRBV5-4 TRBD1 CASSWPDRGQNSEAFF TGTGCCAGCAGCTGGCCCGACAGGGGGCAAAACTCTGAAGCTTTCTTT
once TRBJ1-3 TRBV29-1 . CSVANSGNTIYF TGCAGCGTTGCTAACTCTGGAAACACCATATATTTT
. TRBJ1-2 TRBV7-9 . CASRSDGGQGYTF TGTGCCAGCAGATCGGACGGGGGGCAAGGCTACACCTTC
. TRBJ2-2 TRBV9 TRBD2 CASSGRAGGNTGELFF TGTGCCAGCAGCGGCCGCGCGGGAGGGAACACCGGGGAGCTGTTTTTT
. TRBJ2-7 TRBV6-6 . CASSYSPAEQYF TGTGCCAGCAGTTACTCTCCGGCCGAGCAGTACTTC
many TRBJ2-7 TRBV5-1 TRBD1 CASSLGDRVNEQYF TGCGCCAGCAGCTTGGGAGACAGGGTCAACGAGCAGTACTTC
few TRBJ2-7 TRBV2 . CASSETGYEQYF TGTGCCAGCAGTGAAACCGGCTACGAGCAGTACTTC
many TRBJ1-2 TRBV7-9 TRBD1 CASSFGTGNGYTF TGTGCCAGCAGCTTCGGGACAGGGAATGGCTACACCTTC
few TRBJ1-1 TRBV20-1 . CSASRPLGNTEAFF TGCAGTGCTAGTCGGCCTTTGGGAAACACTGAAGCTTTCTTT
many TRBJ2-4 TRBV7-8 . CASSFSGGPGNIQYF TGTGCCAGCAGCTTTTCGGGGGGCCCAGGGAACATTCAGTACTTC
many TRBJ1-1 TRBV28 . CASTLTPGGAGNTEAFF TGTGCCAGCACCCTAACCCCTGGGGGCGCAGGGAACACTGAAGCTTTCTTT
. TRBJ1-3 TRBV7-9 . CASSPDQVYTIYF TGTGCCAGCAGCCCAGATCAGGTGTACACCATATATTTT
many TRBJ2-1 TRBV12-3/TRBV12-4 . CASSPYVDNEQFF TGTGCCAGCAGCCCTTATGTCGACAATGAGCAGTTCTTC